The clone carrying this T cell receptor (beta chain) has at least ten counts. The data stem from a study of T cells in Graves' hyperthyroidism and ophthalmopathy. The CDR3 has 16 amino acids. V lost 5 bases and J 1 base, leaving 17 bases between the germline ends. The V gene's germline CDR1 is SGHAT and CDR2 FQNNGV. Amplification yielded TCR beta CDR3 regions, with RNA transcripts as the source. HTBI primers were the set used in a first-round RT-PCR of the TCR CDR3. TCRdb re-called the multiplex PCR reads through MiXCR, storing one row per CDR3 protein. This repertoire shows 610,000 or so distinct CDR3 sequences, approximately 44% found once; its top ten account for around 8%.

This sequence joins TRBV11-2 and TRBJ1-2; D is unclear. Sequencing input: peripheral blood or thyroid tissue (not recorded which). The TCR was taken from a woman aged 18 to 35 with Graves' hyperthyroidism. This CDR3 reads CASSMLKRAVNYGYTF. Here the CDR3 DNA reads TGTGCCAGCAGCATGCTTAAGAGGGCAGTTAACTATGGCTACACCTTC.